The 10 T cell receptor beta chains in this list originate from one sample, sequenced in a study of blood T cell repertoires in COVID-19. Clones were read by immunoSEQ multiplex PCR, and TCRdb kept only the in-frame ones, dropping some. The sample comprises a few hundred thousand clones, approximately 87% of which are singletons, and about 5% rests with the top ten. The sequenced sample consisted of peripheral blood. The receptors derive from a man between 60 and 70 years old who had recovered from COVID-19.

This clone has only one observation. V gene TRBV6-6 combines with J gene TRBJ2-5; a weak D match, TRBD2 (5 bases). The V and J ends lost 5 bases and 5 bases respectively, with 15 bases between them. The CDR3 covers 14 residues. Germline lookup yields CDR1 MNHNY and CDR2 SVGAGI (reference sequence). The chain's CDR3 is CASSRPGGGETQYF. CDR3 coding DNA: TGTGCCAGCAGTCGCCCGGGCGGCGGGGAGACCCAGTACTTC.

This clone came up a few times. The same CDR3 also results from other DNA sequences found in this sample. The V gene is TRBV19, the J gene TRBJ1-5, with D unclear. From germline, CDR1 is LNHDA and CDR2 SQIVND (reference sequence). Trimming pared 4 bases from V and 2 bases from J, leaving 6 bases between. The CDR3 has 13 amino acids. The CDR3 DNA reads as TGTGCCAGTAGTACACAAGGCAATCAGCCCCAGCATTTT. Protein: CASSTQGNQPQHF.

The chain employs TRBV7-9 and TRBJ2-7, with TRBD1 matching 8 bases. This CDR3 contains 13 residues. The germline V gene has CDR1 SEHNR and CDR2 FQNEAQ (reference sequence). The V segment lost 5 bases and the J segment 5 bases; nucleotides outside the gene matches: 5. CDR3 region: CASSMDRAHEQYF. In DNA, the CDR3 is TGTGCCAGCAGCATGGACAGGGCCCACGAGCAGTACTTC.

This clone has only one observation. This chain joins TRBV5-4 and TRBJ2-5; 7 nucleotides agree with TRBD2. The V segment lost 2 bases and the J segment 1 base; nucleotides outside the gene matches: 5. This CDR3 is built from 15 residues. Germline V gene data show CDR1 as SGHNT and CDR2 as YYREEE (reference sequence). Written as DNA, the CDR3 is TGTGCCAGCAGCTTCTACACTAGCGCCCAAGAGACCCAGTACTTC. This sequence encodes CASSFYTSAQETQYF.

V is TRBV5-1 and J is TRBJ1-6; the D gene is possibly TRBD1 (6 bases). The CDR3 runs to 16 residues. Germline V gene data show CDR1 as SGHRS and CDR2 as YFSETQ. V shed 0 bases and J shed 7 bases, with 14 bases lying between them. This CDR3 reads CASSLELTGPNSPLHF. CDR3 DNA sequence: TGCGCCAGCAGCTTGGAGTTGACAGGACCGAATTCACCCCTCCACTTT.

In its sample, this clone was seen a few times. J is TRBJ1-5 and V is TRBV5-1, with 9 bases matching TRBD1. The CDR3 is 14 residues long. V trimming: 7 bases; J trimming: 7 bases; junction bases outside the gene matches: 9. In germline, CDR1 is SGHRS, CDR2 YFSETQ. CDR3: CASASGTGNQPQHF. CDR3 coding DNA: TGCGCCAGCGCCTCCGGGACAGGGAACCAGCCCCAGCATTTT.

The chain combines TRBV27 with TRBJ1-5, with D possibly matching TRBD1 (5 bases). CDR1 and CDR2 (germline): MNHEY, SMNVEV (reference sequence). The ends were cut back, 3 bases at V and 7 bases at J, with 13 bases in the middle. This CDR3 is built from 14 residues. The CDR3 region is CASSFGGIEQPQHF. CDR3 coding DNA: TGTGCCAGCAGTTTCGGGGGGATCGAGCAGCCCCAGCATTTT.

The V gene is TRBV28, the J gene TRBJ2-3, with TRBD1 matching over 8 bases. Germline CDR1 is MDHEN and CDR2 is SYDVKM. The ends lost 5 bases at V and 5 bases at J; junction bases unmatched: 15. CDR3 size: 17 residues. CDR3: CASSTIRTGSFGDTQYF. In DNA, the CDR3 is TGTGCCAGCAGTACCATTCGGACAGGGAGCTTTGGAGATACGCAGTATTTT. Complete variable domain (other parts from reference TRBV28 and TRBJ2-3): DVKVTQSSRYLVKRTGEKVFLECVQDMDHENMFWYRQDPGLGLRLIYFSYDVKMKEKGDIPEGYSVSREKKERFSLILESASTNQTSMYLCASSTIRTGSFGDTQYFGPGTRLTVL.

The V gene is TRBV2, the J gene TRBJ1-3, with 7 bases that match TRBD1. With 6 bases clipped from V and 0 bases from J, the junction kept 8 bases outside the gene matches. The CDR3 sequence is 16 residues long. The germline CDR1 and CDR2 sequences are SNHLY and FYNNEI. The CDR3 DNA sequence: TGTGCCAGCAGCAGACAGGGCAGACACTCTGGAAACACCATATATTTT. Its translation: CASSRQGRHSGNTIYF.

V and J are TRBV3-1 (or the pseudogene TRBV3-2) and TRBJ2-2, with D possibly being TRBD1 (5 bases). The V gene's germline CDR1 is LGHDT and CDR2 YNNKEL (reference sequence). V shed 1 base and J shed 6 bases, with 9 bases lying between them. The CDR3 has 14 residues. The CDR3: CASSQVQGAGELFF. The CDR3 coding sequence is TGTGCCAGCAGCCAAGTGCAGGGTGCCGGGGAGCTGTTTTTT.